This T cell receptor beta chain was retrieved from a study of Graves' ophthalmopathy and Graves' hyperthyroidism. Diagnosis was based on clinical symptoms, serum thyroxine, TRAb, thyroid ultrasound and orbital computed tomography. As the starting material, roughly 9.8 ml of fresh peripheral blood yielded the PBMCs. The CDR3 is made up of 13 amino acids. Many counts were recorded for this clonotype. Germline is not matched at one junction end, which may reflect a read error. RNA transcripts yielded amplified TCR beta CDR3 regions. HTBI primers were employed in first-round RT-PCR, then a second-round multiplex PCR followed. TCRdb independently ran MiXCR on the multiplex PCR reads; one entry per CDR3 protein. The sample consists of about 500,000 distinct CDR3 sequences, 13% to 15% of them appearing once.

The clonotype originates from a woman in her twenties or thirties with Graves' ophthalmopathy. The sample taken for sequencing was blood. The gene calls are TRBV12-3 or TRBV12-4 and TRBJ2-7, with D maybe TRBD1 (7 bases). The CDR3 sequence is CASSRQGSGVPHF. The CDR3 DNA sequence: TGTGCCAGCAGCCGACAGGGTTCGGGGGTTCCTCACTTC.